The rows below give T cell receptor beta chains drawn from one sample of a study of blood T cell repertoires in COVID-19. The repertoire was sequenced with immunoSEQ multiplex PCR; TCRdb's copy has only in-frame clones and lacks some. The sample carries roughly 190,000 clones, more than 80% recorded once. The sequencing input was peripheral blood. The receptors were gathered from a woman aged 55 to 70 with acute or convalescent COVID-19. Each CDR3 is given with its conserved first and last residue. The D gene is left open where the match is weak. Part of the rows lack a size; the others show once, few, many or a class for expanded clones.

j_call v_call clone_size d_call cdr3_nt cdr3_aa
TRBJ2-7 TRBV6-5 . . TGTGCCACAGTATTGCGCCAAAGGGGCGAGCAGTACTTC CATVLRQRGEQYF
TRBJ1-6 TRBV5-1 few . TGCGCCAGCAACTTAGACGGGTTCAATAATTCACCCCTCCACTTT CASNLDGFNNSPLHF
TRBJ2-7 TRBV27 . . TGTGCCAGCAGTTTTACCTCAGGGGGGAGTGGCTACGAGCAGTACTTC CASSFTSGGSGYEQYF
TRBJ2-5 TRBV6-6 . TRBD2 TGTGCCAGCAGTCGGGACTACTCAGAGACCCAGTACTTC CASSRDYSETQYF
TRBJ1-4 TRBV6-1 . TRBD1 TGTGCCAGCAGTGAGGGTATAATAACAGGGGGAGTGGCGGGAAAACTGTTTTTT CASSEGIITGGVAGKLFF
TRBJ1-1 TRBV5-1 once . TGCGCCAGCAGCTTGCCACAGGGTACTGAAGCTTTCTTT CASSLPQGTEAFF
TRBJ2-7 TRBV28 . TRBD2 TGTGCCAGCAGTTTTATTTTAGCTTTCTTGAGCGGGAGCACCTACGAGCAGTACTTC CASSFILAFLSGSTYEQYF
TRBJ1-4 TRBV7-3 once TRBD1 TGTGCCAGCAGCTTAACAGAGCGAGGGACAGGGGGTGAAAAACTGTTTTTT CASSLTERGTGGEKLFF
TRBJ1-4 TRBV27 once . TGTGCCAGCAGTTTCGGGGGGCACGGGGAAAAACTGTTTTTT CASSFGGHGEKLFF
TRBJ1-5 TRBV4-1 . TRBD1 TGCGCCAGCAGCCCCCGACAGGGCACTCAGCCCCAGCATTTT CASSPRQGTQPQHF
TRBJ1-2 TRBV2 . . TGTGCCAGCAGGGTCGAGGGACTTGACTATGGCTACACCTTC CASRVEGLDYGYTF
TRBJ2-2 TRBV19 . TRBD1 TGTGCCAGTAGCCGGACAGGGGTCAGCACCGGGGAGCTGTTTTTT CASSRTGVSTGELFF
TRBJ1-2 TRBV3-1/TRBV3-2 . . TGTGCCAGCAGCCAAGTCGTCGGCAGGTCTAACTATGGCTACACCTTC CASSQVVGRSNYGYTF
TRBJ1-5 TRBV30 . TRBD1 TGTGCCTGGGGGACAGGTGAGGGTCAGCCCCAGCATTTT CAWGTGEGQPQHF
TRBJ2-1 TRBV5-1 few . TGCGCCAGCAGCTTACAGGACGGATGGGATGAGCAGTTCTTC CASSLQDGWDEQFF
TRBJ2-3 TRBV4-1 . TRBD1 TGCGCCAGCAGCCTGACAGGGGGCGCAGATACGCAGTATTTT CASSLTGGADTQYF
TRBJ2-2 TRBV28 . . TGTGCCAGCCTCCCAGGGGTTGACGGGGAGCTGTTTTTT CASLPGVDGELFF
TRBJ2-5 TRBV11-3 once TRBD2 TGTGCCAGCAGCCTACTAGCGGCCCAAGAGACCCAGTACTTC CASSLLAAQETQYF
TRBJ2-1 TRBV9 . TRBD2 TGTGCCAGCGGCCCTAGCGGGGTAGGGGGAAATGAGCAGTTCTTC CASGPSGVGGNEQFF
TRBJ1-2 TRBV5-1 . . TGCGCCAGCAGCTTGAGCACAGCCTATGGCTACACCTTC CASSLSTAYGYTF
TRBJ2-1 TRBV9 once . TGTGCCAGCAGCGTAGTCGGTCAACCCCACGCTGAGCAGTTCTTC CASSVVGQPHAEQFF
TRBJ2-5 TRBV3-1/TRBV3-2 . TRBD2 TGTGCCAGTCTCGGACTAGCGGGAGAGGACCAGTACTTC CASLGLAGEDQYF
TRBJ2-2 TRBV5-1 . TRBD2 TGCGCCAGCAGCCTTAGCGGGAGGTCATACACCGGGGAGCTGTTTTTT CASSLSGRSYTGELFF
TRBJ1-1 TRBV19 . TRBD1 TGTGCCAGTAGTATAGATGGGACAGCGAACACTGAAGCTTTCTTT CASSIDGTANTEAFF
TRBJ1-1 TRBV19 few TRBD1 TGTGCCAGTAGTCTCGGACAGGGAACTGAAGCTTTCTTT CASSLGQGTEAFF
TRBJ1-1 TRBV5-1 . . TGCGCCAGCAGCTTGGGCGGGGGGATCGAAGCTTTCTTT CASSLGGGIEAFF
TRBJ1-2 TRBV29-1 . . TGCAGCGTGGGGAAAAAATTACAGGGTGATGGCTACACCTTC CSVGKKLQGDGYTF
TRBJ2-1 TRBV6-6 once . TGTGCCAGCAGTTACTCCCTGACAGTCGGAAATGAGCAGTTCTTC CASSYSLTVGNEQFF
TRBJ1-2 TRBV9 . . TGTGCCAGCAGCGGGATAGCGGGCCCTCCTAACTATGGCTACACCTTC CASSGIAGPPNYGYTF
TRBJ2-5 TRBV10-2 . TRBD2 TGCGCCAGCAGTGGCGGCGGGAGGGCCAAAGAGACCCAGTACTTC CASSGGGRAKETQYF
TRBJ2-5 TRBV3-1/TRBV3-2 . . TGTGCCAGCAGCCCATCCGGGATGGAGACCCAGTACTTC CASSPSGMETQYF
TRBJ1-2 TRBV6-5 . TRBD1 TGTGCCAGCAGCCCAGGGGGTGGCTACACCTTC CASSPGGGYTF
TRBJ2-3 TRBV14 . . TGTGCCAGCAGCCAAGGGGGGCACTCTAGCACAGATACGCAGTATTTT CASSQGGHSSTDTQYF
TRBJ1-4 TRBV6-1 . . TGTGCCAGCAGTGATGGGTCCGGCGGAAAACTGTTTTTT CASSDGSGGKLFF
TRBJ2-1 TRBV5-1 . TRBD2 TGCGCCAGCAGCTTGGAAGGGAGCGGGAGTGAGAAGTTCTTC CASSLEGSGSEKFF
TRBJ1-5 TRBV6-5 . TRBD1 TGTGCCACCTCTGACAGGGAGCTGGGGCCCCAGCATTTT CATSDRELGPQHF
TRBJ1-2 TRBV18 . . TGTGCCAGCTCACCACTGGACAGCAACTATGGCTACACCTTC CASSPLDSNYGYTF
TRBJ2-3 TRBV18 . . TGTGCCAGCTCACCAGTCCTGACTAGCACAGATACGCAGTATTTT CASSPVLTSTDTQYF
TRBJ2-2 TRBV27 . . TGTGCCAGCAGTTTTATCGGGGCCGGGGAGCTGTTTTTT CASSFIGAGELFF
TRBJ1-1 TRBV19 . . TGTGCCAGTAGTATTTTCCCGGACAAGAACACTGAAGCTTTCTTT CASSIFPDKNTEAFF
TRBJ1-2 TRBV2 . . TGTGCCAGCAGTGCGCTGGACAAGTTCATCCCCAGGGTCCGTGGCTACACCTTC CASSALDKFIPRVRGYTF
TRBJ2-2 TRBV5-1 . TRBD2 TGCGCCAGCAGCTTAGGACGGGAGGCCGGGGAGCTGTTTTTT CASSLGREAGELFF
TRBJ1-5 TRBV28 . . TGTGCCAGCAGTTTATTGAACAGGGAGGGTCAGCCCCAGCATTTT CASSLLNREGQPQHF
TRBJ2-1 TRBV10-3 . . TGTGCCATCAGTGAACTCTGGGAGCAGTTCTTC CAISELWEQFF
TRBJ2-2 TRBV6-1 . TRBD2 TGTGCCAGCAGTGAAAGGGCGGGAGTGGTCCACACCGGGGAGCTGTTTTTT CASSERAGVVHTGELFF
TRBJ1-2 TRBV28 . . TGTGCCAGCAGTTTATTCTCGGGGAACTATGGCTACACCTTC CASSLFSGNYGYTF
TRBJ2-3 TRBV29-1 . . TGCAGCGCGACCCGAGCCCGGGGAGATACGCAGTATTTT CSATRARGDTQYF
TRBJ1-5 TRBV11-3 . . TGTGCCAGCAGCTTAGATTCCAGGGCCGGGTTGGGCAATCAGCCCCAGCATTTT CASSLDSRAGLGNQPQHF
TRBJ1-5 TRBV30 . . TGTGCCTGGAGTGTATCGGGAGGAAATCAGCCCCAGCATTTT CAWSVSGGNQPQHF
TRBJ1-2 TRBV2 . . TGTGCCAGCATATCCGACTTAAACTATGGCTACACCTTC CASISDLNYGYTF
TRBJ2-1 TRBV19 . TRBD2 TGTGCCAGTAGTACCTCCCCGATGGGACTAGCGGGAGTGAATGAGCAGTTCTTC CASSTSPMGLAGVNEQFF
TRBJ2-3 TRBV3-1/TRBV3-2 . TRBD2 TGTGCCAGCAGCCTTAGCGGGGCCACAGATACGCAGTATTTT CASSLSGATDTQYF
TRBJ2-2 TRBV28 . TRBD2 TGTGCCAGCAGTTTGAGCGGGAGGGCCAACACCGGGGAGCTGTTTTTT CASSLSGRANTGELFF
TRBJ2-1 TRBV5-1 . . TGCGCCAGCAGCCCGCTCAGGGTCAATGAGCAGTTCTTC CASSPLRVNEQFF
TRBJ1-5 TRBV18 . . TGTGCCAGCTCATCCGCTCGGGAAGGGTCCCAGCATTTT CASSSAREGSQHF
TRBJ1-3 TRBV6-2/TRBV6-3 . . TGTGCCAGCAGTTCCACAGGGACCTCTGGAAACACCATATATTTT CASSSTGTSGNTIYF
TRBJ2-2 TRBV7-9 . TRBD1 TGTGCCAGCAGCAGCAGGGGGCCCCACACCGGGGAGCTGTTTTTT CASSSRGPHTGELFF
TRBJ1-1 TRBV7-9 once . TGTGCCAGCAGCAAGGGGACAACTACAAGGGACACTGAAGCTTTCTTT CASSKGTTTRDTEAFF
TRBJ2-2 TRBV4-1 . TRBD1 TGCGCCAGCAGCCAAGAAGTGACAGGGGGCACCGGGGAGCTGTTTTTT CASSQEVTGGTGELFF
TRBJ2-2 TRBV5-1 few TRBD1 TGCGCCAGCAGTTTGGGACAGGGGGTATGGACCGGGGAGCTGTTTTTT CASSLGQGVWTGELFF